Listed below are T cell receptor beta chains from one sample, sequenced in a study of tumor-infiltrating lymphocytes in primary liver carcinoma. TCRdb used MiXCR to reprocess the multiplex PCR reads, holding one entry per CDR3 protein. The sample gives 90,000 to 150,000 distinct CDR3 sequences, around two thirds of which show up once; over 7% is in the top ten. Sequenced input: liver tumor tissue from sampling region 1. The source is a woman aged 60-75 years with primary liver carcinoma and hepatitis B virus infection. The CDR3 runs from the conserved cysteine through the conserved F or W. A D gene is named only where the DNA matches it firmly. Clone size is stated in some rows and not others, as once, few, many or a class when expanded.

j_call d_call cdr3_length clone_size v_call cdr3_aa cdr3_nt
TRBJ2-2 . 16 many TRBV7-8 CASSLNWREYTGELFF TGTGCCAGCAGCTTAAATTGGCGGGAATACACCGGGGAGCTGTTTTTT
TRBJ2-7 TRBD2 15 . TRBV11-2 CASSFRSSGTVEQYF TGTGCCAGCAGCTTTAGGAGTAGCGGGACGGTCGAGCAGTACTTC
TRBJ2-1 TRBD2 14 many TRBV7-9 CASNEAGGNNEQFF TGTGCCAGCAACGAAGCGGGAGGGAACAATGAGCAGTTCTTC
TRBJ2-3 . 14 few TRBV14 CASSQDWGTDTQYF TGTGCCAGCAGCCAAGATTGGGGGACAGATACGCAGTATTTT
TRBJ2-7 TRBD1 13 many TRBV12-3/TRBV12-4 CASSLRTGDEQYF TGTGCCAGCAGTTTACGGACAGGGGACGAGCAGTACTTC
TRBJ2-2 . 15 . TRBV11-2 CASIPPQGPTREPFF TGTGCCAGCATCCCTCCGCAAGGACCGACCAGGGAGCCGTTTTTT
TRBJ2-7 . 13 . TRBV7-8 CASSLARASGHYF TGTGCCAGCAGCTTAGCCCGGGCCTCGGGGCATTACTTC
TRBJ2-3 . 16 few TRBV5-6 CASSLVAVQAGDTQYF TGTGCCAGCAGCTTGGTCGCAGTACAGGCCGGGGATACGCAGTATTTT
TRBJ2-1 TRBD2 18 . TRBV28 CASSSPKRAGGRRDEQFF TGTGCCAGCAGTTCCCCCAAAAGGGCGGGAGGTCGGAGGGATGAGCAGTTCTTC
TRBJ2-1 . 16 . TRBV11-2 CASSLGVERSYDEQFF TGTGCCAGCAGCTTAGGCGTCGAGAGGTCCTACGATGAGCAGTTCTTC
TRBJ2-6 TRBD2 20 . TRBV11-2 CASSLNLGGSIKTGANVLIF TGTGCCAGCAGCTTAAATTTAGGCGGGAGTATTAAAACTGGGGCCAACGTCTTGATTTTC
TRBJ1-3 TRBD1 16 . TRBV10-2 CASSPDRGGSGSAIYF TGCGCCAGCAGCCCTGACAGGGGGGGATCTGGAAGCGCCATATATTTT
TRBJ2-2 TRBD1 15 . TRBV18 CASSPSMTGPGELFF TGTGCCAGCTCACCCTCAATGACAGGGCCCGGGGAGCTGTTTTTT
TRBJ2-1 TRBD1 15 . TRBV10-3 CAIRNTGGARGEQFF TGTGCCATCAGGAATACAGGGGGCGCCCGGGGTGAGCAGTTCTTC
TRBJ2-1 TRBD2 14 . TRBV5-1 CASSLGGGPNVQFF TGCGCCAGCAGCTTGGGCGGGGGTCCAAATGTGCAGTTCTTC
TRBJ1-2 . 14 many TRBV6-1 CASSEVHGDYGYTF TGTGCCAGCAGTGAAGTTCACGGGGACTATGGCTACACCTTC
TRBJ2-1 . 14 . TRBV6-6 CVSTHGGSYNEQFF TGTGTCAGCACCCACGGGGGTTCATACAATGAGCAGTTCTTC
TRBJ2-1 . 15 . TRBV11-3 CGSSSTETRSNGQFF TGTGGCAGCAGCTCAACCGAGACTAGAAGCAATGGGCAGTTCTTC
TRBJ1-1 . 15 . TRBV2 CVSSPAWTANTEAFF TGTGTCAGCAGCCCCGCGTGGACGGCGAACACTGAAGCTTTCTTT
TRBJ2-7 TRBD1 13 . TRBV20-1 CSVPDRGLSEQYF TGCAGTGTTCCGGACAGGGGGTTGAGCGAGCAGTACTTC
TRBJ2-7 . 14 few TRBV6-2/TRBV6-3 CAGSRRDPPYEQYF TGTGCCGGCAGTCGCCGGGACCCCCCCTACGAGCAGTACTTC
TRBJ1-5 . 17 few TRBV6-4 CASKEGDLEDSNQPQHF TGTGCCAGCAAGGAAGGGGATTTAGAGGATAGCAATCAGCCCCAGCATTTT
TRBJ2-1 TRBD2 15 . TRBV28 CASSELAGGGGEQFF TGTGCCAGCAGTGAGCTAGCGGGAGGGGGTGGTGAGCAGTTCTTC
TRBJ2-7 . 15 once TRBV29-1 CSVKPTNGSSYEHYF TGCAGCGTTAAGCCGACTAACGGGAGTTCCTACGAGCACTACTTC
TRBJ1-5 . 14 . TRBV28 CASSSLGGNQPQHF TGTGCCAGCAGTTCATTGGGGGGCAATCAGCCCCAGCATTTT
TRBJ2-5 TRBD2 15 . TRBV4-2 CASSLEGAGEETQYF TGTGCAAGCAGCCTAGAGGGAGCGGGAGAAGAGACCCAGTACTTC
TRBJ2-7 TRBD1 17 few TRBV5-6 CASSFYYFGTGGYEQYF TGTGCCAGCAGCTTCTACTACTTCGGGACAGGGGGCTACGAGCAGTACTTC
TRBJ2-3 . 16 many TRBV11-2 CASSLGGGSSSDTQYF TGTGCCAGCAGCTTAGGGGGAGGAAGTTCCTCAGATACGCAGTATTTT
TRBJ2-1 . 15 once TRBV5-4 CASSLGSSIFNEQFF TGTGCCAGCAGCTTAGGGTCTTCAATATTCAATGAGCAGTTCTTC
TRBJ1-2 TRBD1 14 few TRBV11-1 CASSQGQANYGYTF TGCGCCAGCAGCCAAGGACAGGCCAACTATGGCTACACCTTC
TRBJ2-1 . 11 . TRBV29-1 CNVEVFNEQFF TGCAACGTTGAAGTTTTTAATGAACAGTTCTTC
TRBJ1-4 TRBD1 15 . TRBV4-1 CASGQGLTGVEKLFF TGCGCCAGCGGCCAAGGATTGACAGGGGTTGAAAAACTGTTTTTT
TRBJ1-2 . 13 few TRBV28 CASSSRVLRGYTF TGTGCCAGCAGTTCCAGGGTTCTGCGTGGCTACACCTTC
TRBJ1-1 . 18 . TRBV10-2 CPSSEFGGPGNMNTEAFF TGCCCCAGCAGTGAGTTCGGAGGGCCTGGAAATATGAACACTGAAGCTTTCTTT
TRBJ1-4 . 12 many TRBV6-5 CASRTGRKKLFF TGTGCCAGCAGGACGGGAAGGAAAAAACTGTTTTTT
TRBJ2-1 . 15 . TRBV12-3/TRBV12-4 CASSPWRGIFYGQFF TGTGCCAGCAGTCCCTGGAGGGGAATCTTCTATGGGCAGTTCTTC
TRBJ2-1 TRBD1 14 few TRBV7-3 CASSRQGLANEQFF TGTGCCAGCAGCCGACAGGGCCTCGCCAATGAGCAGTTCTTC
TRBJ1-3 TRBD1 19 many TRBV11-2 CASSSPGQGGLASGNTIYF TGTGCCAGCAGCTCACCGGGACAGGGGGGACTCGCCTCTGGAAACACCATATATTTT
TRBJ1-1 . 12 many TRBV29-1 CSVRDGNTEAFF TGCAGCGTCCGGGACGGGAACACTGAAGCTTTCTTT
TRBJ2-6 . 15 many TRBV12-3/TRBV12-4 CASSFSGAGANVLTF TGTGCCAGCAGTTTTTCGGGAGCTGGGGCCAACGTCCTGACTTTC
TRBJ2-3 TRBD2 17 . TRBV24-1 CATSGDTATTSADTQYF TGTGCCACCAGTGGCGATACTGCTACTACTAGCGCAGATACGCAGTATTTT
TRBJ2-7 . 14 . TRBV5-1 CASSLGAGFYEQYF TGCGCCAGCAGCTTGGGGGCAGGTTTCTACGAGCAGTACTTC
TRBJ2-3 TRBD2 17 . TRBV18 CASSPRLTAGGTSTQYF TGTGCCAGTTCACCACGTTTAACAGCGGGAGGGACAAGTACGCAGTATTTT
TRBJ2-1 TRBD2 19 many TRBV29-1 CSVEDLASGKGFSYNEQFF TGCAGCGTTGAAGATCTGGCTAGCGGGAAGGGGTTTTCCTACAATGAGCAGTTCTTC
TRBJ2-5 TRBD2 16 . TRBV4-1 CASSLSTSGRGEAQYF TGCGCCAGCAGCCTGAGTACTAGCGGGAGAGGAGAGGCCCAGTACTTC
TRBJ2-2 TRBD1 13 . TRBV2 CASRDREAVELFF TGTGCCAGCAGGGACAGGGAGGCCGTGGAGCTGTTTTTT
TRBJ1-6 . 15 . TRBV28 CASSFSTGGNSPFHF TGTGCCAGCAGTTTTAGTACGGGGGGTAATTCACCCTTCCACTTT
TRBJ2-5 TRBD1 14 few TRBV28 CASSLFEGAKTQYF TGTGCCAGCAGTTTATTCGAGGGGGCAAAGACCCAGTACTTC
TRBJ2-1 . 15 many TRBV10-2 CASSDVRGGPNEQFF TGCGCCAGCAGTGACGTTCGAGGAGGGCCCAATGAGCAGTTCTTC
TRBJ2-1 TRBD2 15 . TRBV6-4 CATRNRLAGGDEQFF TGTGCCACCCGGAACAGACTAGCGGGAGGGGATGAGCAGTTCTTC
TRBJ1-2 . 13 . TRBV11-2 CARSLGQSRGYTF TGTGCTAGGAGCTTAGGACAGTCTCGTGGCTACACCTTC
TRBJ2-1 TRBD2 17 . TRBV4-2 CASSQDSVAGTYNEQFF TGTGCCAGCAGCCAGGATTCCGTAGCGGGAACGTACAATGAGCAGTTCTTC
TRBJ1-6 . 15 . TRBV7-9 CASSRIAGGDSPLHF TGTGCCAGCAGCCGTATCGCCGGGGGGGATTCACCCCTCCACTTT